What follows is one T cell receptor (beta chain) and its context. The target of this receptor is not known. Base qualities are not provided; no much larger clone lies one nucleotide away. Library preparation was by 5' RACE. TCRdb lists the instrument as Illumina HiSeq 2500. A second PCR of roughly 7 to 11 cycles was run with a J-beta primer mix and a sample-barcoded 5' primer. A unique molecular identifier was introduced onto each TCR beta cDNA molecule by a template-switch 5' adaptor carrying 12 random nucleotides. Each sample yielded at least 3 million CDR3-containing paired-end reads. First-strand cDNA was synthesized from all RNA with the Mint cDNA synthesis kit, primed by a TRBC-specific oligonucleotide. Following uracil-DNA glycosylase treatment, a first 18-cycle PCR with universal primers M1SS and BC2_uni_R was performed on all cDNA. Regarding the original processing steps: Normalization of each sample was performed by random selection of 1 million high-quality reads, each carrying a distinct molecular identifier. Reads sharing molecular identifiers were discarded rather than binned into consensus sequences. CDR3 identification, clonotype clustering and error correction used MiTCR with a Q25 quality threshold and the strictest error-elimination algorithm. A nonparametric unseen species model with Euler transformation was used to estimate a lower bound on total TCR beta diversity. The public reads were reprocessed in TCRdb via fastp at Q25 and MiXCR, keeping in-frame beta chains. Rows matching on CDR3 protein sequence are summarized as one entry with the most common DNA and genes. The authors' filters were not applied to this entry. In this sample the table shows roughly 1,300,000 distinct CDR3 sequences, around 59% of which occur a single time. The leading ten clones occupy about 6.3% of the sample.

The data are from a study of blood T cells in healthy people across ages (dated by TCRdb to between 2014 and 2017). With respect to the entire study: In model experiments, template switching captured about one uniquely barcoded TCR beta cDNA molecule for every two T cells. The study measured age-related changes in TCR beta repertoire diversity using deep sequencing normalized with unique cDNA molecular identifiers. Four age groups were formed from the donors: young (average approximately 15 years), middle-aged (approximately 40), aged (62) and long-lived (about 80). To avoid experimental bias, donors of different ages were spread randomly across the sequencing lanes. Using the same blood draw, the study looked at two additional independent replicas of 1 million unique cDNA reads for two donors, one aged 18 to 29 and the other aged 80 or older. Overall study outcomes, separate from this receptor: The CMV infection status of donors was not known, potentially confounding age-related changes in expanded clonotypes. Observed TCR beta diversity correlated strongly with the percentage of naive T cells measured by flow cytometry. The long-lived group showed more naive CD4+ T cells, fewer expanded clones and increased TCR diversity than the aged group, suggesting age selection. Bulk unsorted PBMC profiling prevented conclusive comparison of naive and antigen-experienced compartments. Observed TCR beta diversity per million T cells fell roughly linearly with age, and a significant reduction was already apparent by age approximately 40. Estimates of total diversity based on one million sequenced T cells were considered lower bounds and underestimates.

Systemically healthy Caucasian individuals from Russia, 39 in total and aged about 6 to 100 years, were included as donors. Each donor gave around 9 milliliters of peripheral blood, collected into EDTA-treated Vacutainer tubes. Ficoll-Paque density-gradient centrifugation was used to isolate PBMCs, with at least 7 million per sample. Total RNA, at least 5 micrograms per sample, was extracted from PBMCs with Trizol reagent. For every donor, flow cytometry on a PBMC aliquot measured the percentage of naive CD45RAhigh/CD27high T cells. This TCR was sampled from a man aged 18 to 30 in good health. The sample taken for sequencing was blood.

The DNA is as follows: TGTGCCAGCAGCCGGGGGTGGGACAGGGTCACCGGAGAAGCTTTCTTT. Protein translation: CASSRGWDRVTGEAFF. The chain is assembled from TRBV13 and TRBJ1-1, with TRBD1 matching 9 junction bases. Clipping removes 5 bases from V and 8 bases from J, with 15 as the unmatched junction base count. The CDR3 has 16 amino acids, counting the end cysteine and phenylalanine. Left in the record is the CDR3 DNA by itself, 48 bases read in frame from the first base. The germline V gene (reference sequence) yields PRHDT for CDR1 and FYEKMQ for CDR2.